This T cell receptor (beta chain) was captured by sequencing in a study of blood T cell repertoires in COVID-19. Study context: The study drew acute and convalescent COVID-19 samples from the United States, Italy and Spain. PBMCs, B-cell-depleted T cells, or T cells provided the cDNA or gDNA that made up the material.

From germline, CDR1 is SQVTM and CDR2 ANQGSEA. Trimming removed 7 bases at V and 0 bases at J, with 9 bases between. This CDR3 region has 12 residues. In the source study's methods: Scientists estimated how many nucleated cells there were by amplifying reference gene primers. The table came from immunoSEQ multiplex PCR; TCRdb's copy has only in-frame clones and leaves some out. V and J calls and clone size are given by that table; D and trimming were obtained from the DNA. The sample holds a few hundred thousand clones; around 80% are singletons and the top ten take approximately 1.3%. The gene calls are TRBV29-1 and TRBJ1-1, with a tentative D call TRBD1 (6 bases). The source is a woman aged 50 to 60 with acute or convalescent COVID-19. Sequencing was done on a sample of peripheral blood. CDR3 region: CSGQDMNTEAFF. Here the CDR3 DNA reads TGCAGCGGACAGGACATGAACACTGAAGCTTTCTTT.